A single sample is the source of the 18 T cell receptor beta chains below, sequenced in a study of blood T cells in healthy people across ages (dated by TCRdb to 2013 to 2016). The method behind the library was 5' RACE. Sequencing relied on an Illumina HiSeq 2500. A second roughly 7 to 11 cycle PCR used a sample-barcoded 5' primer and a J-beta primer mix. TCRdb passed the public sequencing reads through fastp at Q25 and MiXCR, retaining productive beta sequences. For every CDR3 protein sequence, its rows merge into one entry that carries the most common genes and DNA. This sample is represented by about 570,000 distinct CDR3 sequences; about 27% of them were singletons. Roughly 3.5% of the sample is held by the ten biggest clonotypes. The sample was also reused in another study, on T cells of mothers and their children.

Source material: blood. The source of these receptors is a boy between 2 and 10 years old in good health.

V usage is TRBV7-9 and J usage is TRBJ2-5, with D perhaps matching TRBD2 (7 bases). CDR3 length equals 15 residues. V was clipped by 3 bases and J by 2 bases, with 13 bases between them. CDR1 is SEHNR and CDR2 is FQNEAQ in the germline V gene (reference sequence). The CDR3 is CASSLEGGVQETQYF. The DNA of the CDR3 is TGTGCCAGCAGCTTGGAGGGGGGGGTTCAAGAGACCCAGTACTTC.

The J gene is TRBJ2-3, the V gene TRBV7-2; the D gene is possibly TRBD2 (6 bases). V shed 5 bases and J shed 3 bases, with 9 bases lying between them. The CDR3 spans 13 residues. In germline, CDR1 is SGHTA, CDR2 FQGNSA. The CDR3 is CASSPAGTDTQYF. The CDR3 DNA is TGTGCCAGCAGCCCGGCGGGAACAGATACGCAGTATTTT. The entire variable domain, with the rest obtained from reference TRBV7-2 and TRBJ2-3, is as follows: GAGVSQSPSNKVTEKGKDVELRCDPISGHTALYWYRQSLGQGLEFLIYFQGNSAPDKSGLPSDRFSAERTGGSVSTLTIQRTQQEDSAVYLCASSPAGTDTQYFGPGTRLTVL.

This chain connects TRBV3-1 to TRBJ1-5; the D is unclear. Germline V gene lookup returns CDR1 LGHDT and CDR2 YNNKEL (reference sequence). CDR3 length: 14 amino acids. V was clipped by 0 bases and J by 6 bases, with 9 bases between them. CDR3 sequence: CASSQEPKGQPQHF. In DNA, the CDR3 is TGTGCCAGCAGCCAAGAGCCAAAGGGTCAGCCCCAGCATTTT.

V usage is TRBV4-1 and J usage is TRBJ2-1; D is ambiguous. V was pared by 0 bases and J by 7 bases, with 7 bases between. Looked up from germline, CDR1 is MGHRA and CDR2 is YSYEKL. The CDR3 is made up of 13 amino acids. CDR3 region: CASSQDHPNEQFF. The CDR3 bases are TGCGCCAGCAGCCAAGATCATCCTAATGAGCAGTTCTTC.

This chain links TRBV7-9 with TRBJ2-2, with D perhaps matching TRBD1 or TRBD2 (5 bases each). From germline, CDR1 is SEHNR and CDR2 FQNEAQ (reference sequence). Trimming shortened V by 6 bases and J by 6 bases, and 14 bases separated the two germline ends. The CDR3 length is 14 residues. This CDR3 is CASSGGFVPGELFF. The CDR3 bases are TGTGCCAGCAGTGGGGGTTTTGTTCCCGGGGAGCTGTTTTTT.

For this clonotype: One end of the junction is discordant with germline, which a read error may explain. The V gene is TRBV6-1, the J gene TRBJ2-4, with TRBD1 identical over 11 bases. This CDR3 contains 18 residues. Germline CDR1 and CDR2: MNHNS and SASEGT. This CDR3 is CASSARTGGLMARNIQYF. The DNA of the CDR3 is TGTGCCAGCAGCGCCAGGACAGGGGGCTTGATGGCCAGAAACATTCAGTACTTC.

The chain links TRBV4-3 to TRBJ2-1; a weak D match, TRBD1 (5 bases). Trimming stripped 4 bases from V and 10 bases from J, with 20 bases between. The V gene's germline CDR1 is LGHNA and CDR2 YSLEER. This CDR3 is 15 amino acids long. CDR3 loop: CASSPWTRVGSEQFF. For the CDR3, the DNA is TGCGCCAGCAGCCCCTGGACAAGGGTGGGCTCCGAGCAGTTCTTC.

This clonotype was counted a few times. The junction does not match germline at one end; this may be a read error. The chain employs TRBV12-3 or TRBV12-4 and TRBJ2-5, with 7 bases identical to TRBD1. The J call may be incorrect, as the DNA end agrees better with TRBJ2-7. CDR3 length: 17 residues. The CDR3 region is CASGLTGWGSLAYEQYF. The CDR3 nucleotides read TGTGCCAGCGGTTTGACAGGGTGGGGTTCCCTTGCCTACGAGCAGTACTTC.

The gene calls are TRBV28 and TRBJ2-2; D call uncertain. The CDR3 consists of 13 residues. Trimming left V 3 bases short and J 8 bases short, with 10 bases between. Germline loops: CDR1 MDHEN, CDR2 SYDVKM. The CDR3 DNA sequence: TGTGCCAGCAGTTTGAAATCCCCAGGGGAGCTGTTTTTT. As protein: CASSLKSPGELFF.

The chain links TRBV9 to TRBJ1-2, with 7 bases identical to TRBD1. CDR3 length equals 13 residues. Unmatched junction bases numbered 6, after V lost 2 bases and J lost 8 bases. Germline V gene lookup returns CDR1 SGDLS and CDR2 YYNGEE. This CDR3 is CASSVGTERGYTF. The CDR3, as DNA: TGTGCCAGCAGCGTCGGGACAGAGAGGGGCTACACCTTC.

Only a few counts were recorded for this clonotype. V is TRBV6-5 and J is TRBJ1-1, with TRBD1 matching 11 bases. V lost 0 bases to trimming and J lost 1 base; unmatched junction nucleotides: 4. This CDR3 has 17 amino acids. Germline CDR1 and CDR2: MNHEY and SVGAGI. CDR3 in DNA: TGTGCCAGCAGTTACTCGATGGACAGGGGGCGGAACACTGAAGCTTTCTTT. It translates to CASSYSMDRGRNTEAFF.

The sample holds a few counts of this clonotype. The chain links TRBV10-3 to TRBJ2-1, with a tentative D call TRBD1 (5 bases). Trimming removed 5 bases from V and 5 bases from J, with 10 bases in between. There are 13 residues in the CDR3. The germline V gene encodes CDR1 ENHRY and CDR2 SYGVKD. The CDR3 protein is CAISRLGDNEQFF. DNA of the CDR3: TGTGCCATCAGTCGCCTAGGGGACAATGAGCAGTTCTTC.

The V call is TRBV28, the J call TRBJ2-5; D might be TRBD2 (5 bases). V lost 3 bases and J 4 bases, leaving 12 bases between the germline ends. CDR1 is MDHEN and CDR2 is SYDVKM in the germline V gene. The CDR3 extends over 14 amino acids. The CDR3 region is CASSLPGMGETQYF. The CDR3, as DNA: TGTGCCAGCAGTTTGCCGGGGATGGGAGAGACCCAGTACTTC.

V is TRBV12-3 or TRBV12-4 and J is TRBJ1-1, with D unresolved. The CDR3 is made up of 13 amino acids. The V end lost 6 bases, the J end lost 0 bases, and 8 bases lay between the germline ends. Written as DNA, the CDR3 is TGTGCCAGCAGAACGGACGTGAACACTGAAGCTTTCTTT. It translates to CASRTDVNTEAFF.

J is TRBJ1-2 and V is TRBV7-2; the D is unclear. The CDR3 is 17 residues long. Deletions cut 1 base from V and 4 bases from J, with 19 bases between. The germline gives CDR1 SGHTA, CDR2 FQGNSA. The CDR3: CASSLVLVAPLAYGYTF. The DNA of the CDR3 is TGTGCCAGCAGCTTAGTATTAGTGGCCCCGCTGGCCTATGGCTACACCTTC.

This clonotype was seen only a few times. The chain is built from TRBV7-9 and TRBJ1-4, with 7 bases fitting TRBD1. Germline V lookup: CDR1 SEHNR, CDR2 FQNEAQ (reference sequence). The V segment lost 5 bases and the J segment 0 bases; nucleotides outside the gene matches: 6. The CDR3 sequence is 16 residues long. The chain's CDR3 is CASSTNRGTTNEKLFF. Here the CDR3 DNA reads TGTGCCAGCAGCACGAACAGGGGTACAACTAATGAAAAACTGTTTTTT.

This clonotype showed up just a few times. The junction shows a germline mismatch at one end, possibly a read error. The rearrangement uses TRBV6-6 and TRBJ2-1; the match to TRBD2 covers 7 bases. Germline lookup yields CDR1 MNHNY and CDR2 SVGAGI (reference sequence). This CDR3 has 16 amino acids. For the CDR3, the DNA is TGTGCCAGCAGTTACGGGGCGGGAGTCTCCCACAATGAGCAGTTCTTC. Translation gives CASSYGAGVSHNEQFF.

This clonotype was found a few times. The chain is built from TRBV5-6 and TRBJ1-2; 9 bases agree with TRBD1. CDR1 SGHDT and CDR2 YYEEEE come from the germline V gene. The CDR3 spans 15 residues. With 3 bases clipped from V and 2 bases from J, the junction kept 5 bases outside the gene matches. CDR3 in amino acids: CASSWGQGNNYGYTF. The CDR3 DNA reads TGTGCCAGCAGCTGGGGACAGGGAAACAACTATGGCTACACCTTC.